Listed below are T cell receptor beta chains from one sample, sequenced in a study of cytomegalovirus exposure and HLA in healthy donors. Repertoires were generated with immunoSEQ multiplex PCR, while TCRdb's copy carries only in-frame clones and drops some. In the table there are approximately 82,000 clones, 85% to 95% of which are singletons. Sequenced input: PBMCs. Every receptor here comes from a man aged 18 to 29 in good health and CMV-seronegative. Both conserved end residues are part of each CDR3. The order of the fields is clone size, V gene, J gene, D gene, CDR3 protein, CDR3 DNA. The D gene is left open where the match is weak. Only some rows state a clone size, as once, few, many or a class for expanded clones.

once	TRBV6-1	TRBJ1-1	TRBD1	CASTQGAIGTEAFF	TGTGCCAGCACCCAGGGGGCGATCGGCACTGAAGCCTTCTTT
once	TRBV5-1	TRBJ1-2	TRBD1	CASSFRQGAVTWDGYTF	TGCGCCAGCAGCTTCCGACAGGGGGCTGTGACCTGGGATGGCTACACCTTC
.	TRBV18	TRBJ2-7	TRBD2	CASSPTLAGGTSYEQYF	TGTGCCAGCTCACCGACTCTAGCGGGTGGAACCTCCTACGAGCAGTACTTC
.	TRBV6-1	TRBJ1-5	.	CASSEQSQGIGQPQHF	TGTGCCAGCAGTGAACAATCTCAGGGGATCGGTCAGCCCCAGCATTTT
.	TRBV2	TRBJ1-4	TRBD1	CASSDLGQPFEGLFF	TGTGCCAGCAGTGATCTGGGACAGCCTTTCGAGGGGTTGTTTTTT
.	TRBV6-5	TRBJ2-7	.	CASSYSYRANSYEQYF	TGTGCCAGCAGTTACTCCTACAGGGCCAACTCCTACGAGCAGTACTTC
.	TRBV19	TRBJ1-5	TRBD1	CASSHQTGTVNNQPQHF	TGTGCCAGTAGCCACCAAACCGGGACAGTGAACAATCAGCCCCAGCATTTT
.	TRBV13	TRBJ1-1	.	CASSREMVLEAFF	TGTGCCAGCAGCCGAGAAATGGTGCTTGAAGCTTTCTTT
.	TRBV7-6	TRBJ2-7	.	CASSLTGGRSTEQYF	TGTGCCAGCAGCTTAACCGGGGGGCGTTCTACCGAGCAGTACTTC
once	TRBV6-5	TRBJ1-2	.	CASSLGHNYGYTF	TGTGCCAGCAGCCTAGGACACAACTATGGCTACACCTTC
.	TRBV27	TRBJ1-2	TRBD1	CASSLTGGYGYTF	TGTGCCAGCAGTTTGACAGGGGGGTATGGCTACACCTTC
.	TRBV6-4	TRBJ2-3	TRBD2	CASSDSGRTTDTQYF	TGTGCCAGCAGTGACAGCGGGAGGACCACAGATACGCAGTATTTT
.	TRBV11-2	TRBJ2-7	.	CASSLQQQVRVHEQYF	TGTGCCAGCAGCTTACAACAACAGGTCCGGGTCCACGAGCAGTACTTC
once	TRBV5-1	TRBJ2-6	TRBD1	CASSLLSGGSGANVLTF	TGCGCCAGCAGCTTGCTATCAGGGGGCTCTGGGGCCAACGTCCTGACTTTC
.	TRBV12-5	TRBJ2-7	.	CANRTGPYEQYF	TGTGCTAATCGTACAGGGCCGTACGAGCAGTACTTC
.	TRBV5-6	TRBJ1-1	.	CASRIQGGGTEAFF	TGTGCCAGCAGAATACAGGGCGGGGGAACTGAAGCTTTCTTT
.	TRBV5-1	TRBJ2-7	TRBD1	CASNRGGYNEQYF	TGCGCCAGCAACCGAGGGGGCTACAACGAGCAGTACTTC
.	TRBV30	TRBJ1-4	.	CAWSGSVRNEKLFF	TGTGCCTGGAGTGGGTCTGTCAGAAATGAAAAACTGTTTTTT
.	TRBV7-3	TRBJ1-4	TRBD1	CASSPQGAANEKLFF	TGTGCCAGCAGCCCACAGGGGGCCGCTAATGAAAAACTGTTTTTT
.	TRBV5-1	TRBJ2-3	TRBD1	CASSFGDRGTDTQYF	TGCGCCAGCAGCTTCGGGGACAGGGGTACAGATACGCAGTATTTT
.	TRBV6-6	TRBJ1-1	TRBD1	CASSSGTARLF	TGTGCCAGCAGTTCTGGGACAGCCAGACTTTTT
.	TRBV11-2	TRBJ1-3	.	CASSLETRGNGNTIYF	TGTGCCAGCAGCTTAGAAACCAGGGGTAACGGAAACACCATATATTTT
.	TRBV7-2	TRBJ1-1	.	CASSVTGNTEAFF	TGTGCCAGCAGCGTAACAGGGAATACTGAAGCTTTCTTT
.	TRBV5-1	TRBJ2-7	.	CASSLAQGRDEQYF	TGCGCCAGCAGCTTGGCGCAGGGGAGGGACGAGCAGTACTTC
once	TRBV30	TRBJ2-3	.	CAWSAGGTDTQYF	TGTGCCTGGAGTGCGGGGGGCACAGATACGCAGTATTTT
once	TRBV5-1	TRBJ2-1	TRBD2	CASSLLAGSYNEQFF	TGCGCCAGCAGCTTACTAGCGGGGTCCTACAATGAGCAGTTCTTC
.	TRBV7-2	TRBJ2-1	.	CASRREYKEAHNEQFF	TGTGCCAGCAGAAGGGAGTATAAGGAGGCCCACAATGAGCAGTTCTTC
.	TRBV5-6	TRBJ2-7	.	CASRQGITYEQYF	TGTGCCAGCAGGCAGGGGATCACCTACGAGCAGTACTTC
.	TRBV18	TRBJ1-5	.	CASSYSSNQPQHF	TGTGCCAGCTCCTACAGTAGCAATCAGCCCCAGCATTTT
.	TRBV18	TRBJ1-3	.	CASSPRGPQGSGNTIYF	TGTGCCAGCTCACCAAGGGGCCCACAGGGCTCTGGAAACACCATATATTTT
.	TRBV30	TRBJ2-5	TRBD2	CAWSVLGGGAEETQYF	TGTGCCTGGAGTGTACTAGGCGGGGGGGCCGAAGAGACCCAGTACTTC